Below, 18 T cell receptor beta chains from the same sample are listed, as sequenced in a study of OX40 agonist ivuxolimab in advanced cancers. Only in-frame clones appear in the TCRdb table, and some are missing; sequencing was by immunoSEQ multiplex PCR. This sample carries tens of thousands of clones, 85% of them seen once, and the ten largest clones take about 1.8%. Sequenced here: CD4+ or CD8+ T cells sorted from blood, sampled in a trial of the OX40 agonist ivuxolimab. Receptor source: an adult with an advanced solid tumor such as melanoma, head and neck, liver or kidney cancer.

V usage is TRBV19 and J usage is TRBJ1-6, with D unclear. Germline CDR1 LNHDA, CDR2 SQIVND (reference sequence). Trimming stripped 5 bases from V and 6 bases from J, with 17 bases between. The CDR3 runs to 16 residues. DNA of the CDR3: TGTGCCAGTAGTTCTCGGACGGTTTGGGGTAATTCACCCCTCCACTTT. Translation gives CASSSRTVWGNSPLHF.

DNA for the CDR3: TGTGCCAGTCGGGACAGGGAAGTAGAAAAACTGTTTTTT. It yields the protein CASRDREVEKLFF. This chain uses TRBV19 with TRBJ1-4, with TRBD1 matching over 9 bases. The CDR3 has 13 residues. Unmatched junction bases numbered 6, after V lost 8 bases and J lost 8 bases. Germline V gene lookup returns CDR1 LNHDA and CDR2 SQIVND (reference sequence).

The chain couples TRBV7-9 to TRBJ1-6; D is unclear. Germline V gives CDR1 SEHNR, CDR2 FQNEAQ (reference sequence). V lost 2 bases and J 0 bases, leaving 8 bases between the germline ends. This CDR3 comprises 16 residues. The CDR3 loop reads CASSLSASSYNSPLHF. DNA for the CDR3: TGTGCCAGCAGCTTAAGCGCGAGCTCCTATAATTCACCCCTCCACTTT.

The chain carries TRBV6-1 and TRBJ1-2; D gene ambiguous. V was cut by 3 bases and J by 6 bases, with 14 bases left in between. This CDR3 is built from 14 residues. Looked up from germline, CDR1 is MNHNS and CDR2 is SASEGT. The CDR3 region is CASSERVEVDGYTF. CDR3 in DNA: TGTGCCAGCAGTGAGAGGGTAGAGGTAGATGGCTACACCTTC.

The V call is TRBV30, the J call TRBJ2-1; 9 bases agree with TRBD2. The CDR3 spans 16 residues. Per germline, CDR1 GTSNPN and CDR2 SVGIG (reference sequence). Trimming removed 4 bases from V and 0 bases from J; junction bases left unmatched: 7. CDR3 sequence (DNA): TGTGCCTGGAACCCCCTACTAGCGGGCTCCTACAATGAGCAGTTCTTC. Its translation: CAWNPLLAGSYNEQFF.

The chain couples TRBV19 to TRBJ1-5; weak D call: TRBD1 (5 bases). This CDR3 is 15 amino acids long. The germline V and J ends were trimmed by 5 bases and 3 bases, with 14 bases remaining between them. Germline CDR1 and CDR2: LNHDA and SQIVND (reference sequence). In DNA form, the CDR3 reads TGTGCCAGTAGTCCATGGGACTCGAACAATCAGCCCCAGCATTTT. It encodes CASSPWDSNNQPQHF.

This chain links TRBV6-1 with TRBJ2-2; no reliable D call. The CDR3 is 15 amino acids. V was pared by 2 bases and J by 0 bases, with 7 bases between. The V gene's germline CDR1 is MNHNS and CDR2 SASEGT. The chain's CDR3 is CASSEFYSNTGELFF. As DNA, the CDR3 is TGTGCCAGCAGTGAATTCTACTCGAACACCGGGGAGCTGTTTTTT.

V usage is TRBV19 and J usage is TRBJ2-1, with D perhaps TRBD2 (6 bases). V was pared by 4 bases and J by 3 bases, with 13 bases between. CDR3 length: 15 residues. Germline-derived CDR1 and CDR2 are LNHDA and SQIVND (reference sequence). CDR3 nucleotides: TGTGCCAGTAGTAGTGGTAGCGGAGACTACAATGAGCAGTTCTTC. Protein product: CASSSGSGDYNEQFF.

The V and J genes are TRBV9 and TRBJ2-7; 9 positions agree with TRBD1. CDR3 length: 17 residues. V shed 0 bases and J 1 base; nucleotides not matched to a gene: 8. Germline CDR1 SGDLS, CDR2 YYNGEE. In nucleotides, the CDR3 is TGTGCCAGCAGCGTAGGGGAGGGGACAGGGCTTTCCTACGAGCAGTACTTC. The encoded protein is CASSVGEGTGLSYEQYF.

The chain links TRBV23-1 to TRBJ2-2, with unresolved D. Being an ORF, TRBV23-1 has a function that is uncertain. V lost 2 bases and J lost 2, with 9 bases in between. The CDR3 loop spans 15 amino acids. The DNA of the CDR3 is TGCGCCAGCAGTCAAAGGTCGGGTAACACCGGGGAGCTGTTTTTT. This gives the protein CASSQRSGNTGELFF.

There are a few counts of this clone. This chain links TRBV6-6 with TRBJ2-5; a weak D match, TRBD1 (6 bases). The germline CDR1 and CDR2 sequences are MNHNY and SVGAGI (reference sequence). The V and J ends lost 5 bases and 2 bases respectively, with 18 bases between them. The CDR3 is 16 residues long. As DNA, the CDR3 is TGTGCCAGCAGTCACCTCCCAGCGAGGGGGCAAGAGACCCAGTACTTC. Its protein product is CASSHLPARGQETQYF.

This chain joins TRBV6-5 and TRBJ1-4; no reliable D call. V lost 6 bases, J lost 8 bases, and 16 bases lay in between. The CDR3 totals 14 residues. Germline V gene data show CDR1 as MNHEY and CDR2 as SVGAGI. The DNA of the CDR3 is TGTGCCAGCAGCCTCATGAGGAGTGCCGAAAAACTGTTTTTT. It specifies CASSLMRSAEKLFF.

As concerns this clone: One end of the junction does not line up with germline, which may come from a read error. The chain has TRBV30 and TRBJ1-2; possible D gene TRBD1, 6 bases. The germline V gene encodes CDR1 GTSNPN and CDR2 SVGIG (reference sequence). The CDR3 has 11 residues. As DNA, the CDR3 is TGTGCCTGGACGACAGACGCGAAGGGGGGCTTC. It codes for CAWTTDAKGGF. Combining the CDR3 with reference TRBV30 and TRBJ1-2 gives the whole variable domain SQTIHQWPATLVQPVGSPLSLECTVEGTSNPNLYWYRQAAGRGLQLLFYSVGIGQISSEVPQNLSASRPQDRQFILSSKKLLLSDSGFYLCAWTTDAKGGFGSGTRLTVV.

This clone was recorded only once. The CDR3 DNA sequence: TGTGCCAGCAGCTTGATCAGGGCCGGGGGCTACACCTTC. This codes for CASSLIRAGGYTF. The J gene is TRBJ1-2, the V gene TRBV5-8; possibly TRBD1 for D (5 bases). V was pared by 1 base and J by 8 bases, with 12 bases between. The CDR3 is made up of 13 amino acids. Germline-derived CDR1 and CDR2 are SGHTS and YDEGEE. Combining the CDR3 with reference TRBV5-8 and TRBJ1-2 gives the whole variable domain EAGVTQSPTHLIKTRGQQATLRCSPISGHTSVYWYQQALGLGLQFLLWYDEGEERNRGNFPPRFSGRQFPNYSSELNVNALELEDSALYLCASSLIRAGGYTFGSGTRLTVV.

The chain carries TRBV7-3 and TRBJ2-1; D may be TRBD2 (6 bases). Trimming left V 5 bases short and J 0 bases short, with 11 bases between. This CDR3 has 15 residues. Per the germline V gene, CDR1 is SGHTA and CDR2 is FQGTGA. The CDR3 sequence is CASSPAGSSYNEQFF. The DNA of the CDR3 is TGTGCCAGCAGCCCGGCGGGGAGCTCCTACAATGAGCAGTTCTTC.

The gene calls are TRBV11-2 and TRBJ2-1; D call uncertain. Germline V gene sequence: CDR1 SGHAT, CDR2 FQNNGV. V lost 4 bases and J lost 7, with 17 bases in between. The CDR3 is 15 amino acids. The CDR3 here is CASSSTTLASNEQFF. CDR3 nucleotides: TGTGCCAGCAGCTCCACTACACTCGCCTCTAATGAGCAGTTCTTC.

The chain employs TRBV7-8 and TRBJ1-3; D not certain. CDR3 length: 14 residues. V was trimmed by 6 bases and J by 7 bases, leaving 16 bases between them. Germline V gene data show CDR1 as SGHVS and CDR2 as FQNEAQ. CDR3 DNA: TGTGCCAGCAGGGACGGATCCTACGGGAACACCATATATTTT. Residues: CASRDGSYGNTIYF.

V and J are TRBV5-4 and TRBJ2-1; the D gene is possibly TRBD1 (7 bases). Germline V gene lookup returns CDR1 SGHNT and CDR2 YYREEE (reference sequence). CDR3 size: 15 residues. V was cut by 7 bases and J by 4 bases, with 18 bases left in between. As DNA, the CDR3 is TGTGCCAGCGGGCAGGGGGGAGATGGTTACAATGAGCAGTTCTTC. The encoded protein is CASGQGGDGYNEQFF.